The T cell receptor (beta chain) under discussion was sequenced for a study of cytomegalovirus exposure and HLA in healthy donors. Losses at the gene ends were 5 bases for V and 3 bases for J; bases not matched to a gene: 7. The CDR3 runs to 14 residues. Germline V lookup: CDR1 MNHEY, CDR2 SVGAGI. Amplification used 60 Vbeta primers and 13 Jbeta primers. TCRdb keeps only in-frame clones here, not all; method: immunoSEQ multiplex PCR. The table shows under 130,000 clones, with around 85% occurring only once. The sequence came from a man aged 30 to 45 in good health and CMV-seropositive. V usage is TRBV6-5 and J usage is TRBJ2-7; 7 nucleotides match TRBD2. Sequenced sample: PBMCs. CDR3 region: CASSLTERGYEQYF. CDR3 DNA sequence: TGTGCCAGCAGTCTCACCGAGCGGGGCTACGAGCAGTACTTC.